The entry below describes one T cell receptor beta chain. Its antigen is still unknown. The ends lost 4 bases at V and 12 bases at J; junction bases unmatched: 9. The CDR3 covers 14 residues. Per the germline V gene, CDR1 is SGHDN and CDR2 is FVKESK. As the sequencing template, cDNA was produced by extracting RNA and reverse transcribing it. Method: immunoSEQ multiplex PCR; TCRdb's copy keeps in-frame clones and lacks some. The data contain roughly 210,000 clones, 40% to 55% of them singletons. These data come from a study of CD8+ T cells in alopecia areata. In the study overall: Dosing with tofacitinib proceeded for 6 to 18 months, followed by 6 months off drug.

Treatment meaning: oral pan-JAK inhibitor, 5-10 mg twice daily. The study's findings and limits: Many expanded lesional clones persisted during tofacitinib (in both scalp and blood). Lesional tissue from the scalp (especially in alopecia totalis/universalis) showed higher clonality than normal scalp. Scalp samples also yield sequences of resident alphabeta T cells from normal skin.

The sequencing here drew on CD4+ T cells sorted from blood, taken at approximately week 37, from a patient treated with tofacitinib. This receptor was identified in a human donor with alopecia areata. V gene TRBV14 combines with J gene TRBJ2-1, with 10 bases identical to TRBD2. CDR3 loop: CASSPISSGSGQFF. The CDR3 DNA sequence: TGTGCCAGCAGCCCCATATCTAGCGGGAGTGGGCAGTTCTTC.